Included here is one TCR beta chain sequence, with context. The antigen is unknown. This CDR3 is 15 amino acids long. Trimming shortened V by 0 bases and J by 4 bases, and 11 bases separated the two germline ends. Per germline, CDR1 MNHEY and CDR2 SVGEGT. Isolation of PBMCs gave at least 7 million cells per sample. This sample was included in a study of blood T cells in healthy people across ages. Findings of the study overall: Considered underestimates were the diversity estimates obtained from one million T cells.

Using a J-beta primer mix together with a sample-barcoded 5' primer, a second PCR was run for roughly 7 to 11 cycles. Through a template-switch adaptor with 12 random nucleotides, each cDNA molecule received a tag. Per sample, CDR3-containing paired-end reads numbered at least 2.5 million. MiXCR was run by TCRdb on the 5' RACE reads, yielding one entry per CDR3 protein. This table has around 1,100,000 distinct CDR3 sequences, approximately 38% appearing once. V gene TRBV6-2 or TRBV6-3 combines with J gene TRBJ2-3; perhaps TRBD2 as D (5 bases). This TCR came from a man aged 18 to 29 in good health. Sequenced: blood. The CDR3 protein is CASSYSRVGADTQYF. In nucleotides, the CDR3 is TGTGCCAGCAGTTACTCGAGGGTGGGCGCAGATACGCAGTATTTT.